This T cell receptor (beta chain) was observed in a study of blood T cell repertoires in COVID-19. The wider study: The cDNA or gDNA used as material had been derived from T cells, B-cell-depleted T cells, or PBMCs.

Clones were read by immunoSEQ multiplex PCR, and TCRdb kept only the in-frame ones, dropping some. The sample contains under 200,000 clones, around 85% of which appear only once. Only a few counts were recorded for this clone. The receptor was derived from a woman of 80 years or more with acute or convalescent COVID-19. Sample: peripheral blood.

CDR3 nucleotides: TGTGCCAGCAGCGTAGCTCCAACAGGGGGCACCTACGAGCAGTACTTC. Its translation: CASSVAPTGGTYEQYF. This chain joins TRBV9 and TRBJ2-7; 9 bases align to TRBD1. Germline loops: CDR1 SGDLS, CDR2 YYNGEE. With 0 bases clipped from V and 2 bases from J, the junction kept 6 bases outside the gene matches. The CDR3 length is 16 residues.